This is a list of T cell receptor beta chains from one sample in a study of blood T cell repertoires in COVID-19. The table came from immunoSEQ multiplex PCR; TCRdb's copy has only in-frame clones and leaves some out. The top ten clones hold 1% of a sample with 250,000 to 400,000 clones, around 87% of them seen once. The sequencing input was peripheral blood. The receptors come from a man aged 50-59 years with active or convalescent COVID-19. The CDR3 runs from the conserved cysteine through the conserved F or W. The D gene is left open where the match is weak. Clone size is stated in some rows and not others, as once, few, many or a class when expanded.

V gene,clone size,D gene,J gene,CDR3 DNA,CDR3 protein
TRBV19,NA,NA,TRBJ1-1,TGTGCCAGTGAGACAGACAAGAACACTGAAGCTTTCTTT,CASETDKNTEAFF
TRBV5-6,NA,NA,TRBJ1-5,TGTGCCAGCAGCTTGTACGAACGGCAGCCCCAGCATTTT,CASSLYERQPQHF
TRBV4-3,NA,TRBD1,TRBJ1-2,TGCGCCAGCAGCCCGGGTGGACAGGGGGGAAAGGACTATGGCTACACCTTC,CASSPGGQGGKDYGYTF
TRBV11-2,NA,TRBD2,TRBJ2-5,TGTGCCAGCAGCCGAGCGGGGGGGGCCCAAGAGACCCAGTACTTC,CASSRAGGAQETQYF
TRBV18,once,TRBD1,TRBJ2-7,TGTGCCAGCTCAATCGGACAGGGGAACTACGAGCAGTACTTC,CASSIGQGNYEQYF
TRBV30,once,TRBD1,TRBJ1-5,TGTGCCTGGAGTTCCGGACAGGGAGTGCGGAATAGCAATCAGCCCCAGCATTTT,CAWSSGQGVRNSNQPQHF
TRBV18,NA,NA,TRBJ2-7,TGTGCCAGCTCCTCGGACTGGGCCTACGAGCAGTACTTC,CASSSDWAYEQYF
TRBV27,NA,TRBD2,TRBJ2-5,TGTGCCAGCGGATCCCCGGCTAGCGGGGGGGAGACCCAGTACTTC,CASGSPASGGETQYF
TRBV6-1,NA,TRBD1,TRBJ2-7,TGTGCCAGCAGTGCCGCAAAAGTAACAGGGGCGAATTACTACGAGCAGTACTTC,CASSAAKVTGANYYEQYF
TRBV5-6,NA,TRBD2,TRBJ2-7,TGTGCCAGCAGCTTGGGGGGAGCGGGGTACGAGCAGTACTTC,CASSLGGAGYEQYF
TRBV9,NA,NA,TRBJ2-3,TGTGCCAGCAGCGTAGAGGGGGTGCGAGGCCAAGATACGCAGTATTTT,CASSVEGVRGQDTQYF
TRBV6-5,NA,TRBD2,TRBJ2-3,TGTGCCAGCGGATCTAGCGGGAGCAGAAATACGCAGTATTTT,CASGSSGSRNTQYF
TRBV20-1,NA,NA,TRBJ1-5,TGCAGTGCTAGTTCTACGGGACAATTGAGCAATCAGCCCCAGCATTTT,CSASSTGQLSNQPQHF
TRBV14,NA,NA,TRBJ1-6,TGTGCCAGCAGCCAAGTTGGGGGGTGGAGTTCACCCCTCCACTTT,CASSQVGGWSSPLHF
TRBV3-1/TRBV3-2,once,NA,TRBJ1-6,TGTGCCAGCAACCGAGGAGGGAGGACCTATAATTCACCCCTCCACTTT,CASNRGGRTYNSPLHF
TRBV5-1,once,NA,TRBJ2-3,TGCGCCAGCAGCTTGGTCGGCAGGTCTCATGGCCCAGATACGCAGTATTTT,CASSLVGRSHGPDTQYF
TRBV5-1,NA,NA,TRBJ2-1,TGCGCCAGCAGCTTCGTCCAACAGGGCAATGAGCAGTTCTTC,CASSFVQQGNEQFF
TRBV18,NA,NA,TRBJ2-3,TGTGCCAGCTCACCACCGAGGGCTGGGCGCACAGATACGCAGTATTTT,CASSPPRAGRTDTQYF
TRBV5-1,NA,TRBD1,TRBJ2-7,TGCGCCAGCAGCACGGACAGGGGCGAGCAGTACTTC,CASSTDRGEQYF
TRBV28,NA,NA,TRBJ2-7,TGTGCCAGCAGCCCTGGGACAACCCTAGGGGAGCAGTACTTC,CASSPGTTLGEQYF
TRBV5-1,NA,NA,TRBJ1-4,TGCGCCAGCAGCGCGGGGGGGGAACTGTTTTTT,CASSAGGELFF
TRBV15,NA,NA,TRBJ2-7,TGTGCCACCAGCGCGGGAAGTGAGACAGGGATGTACGAGCAGTACTTC,CATSAGSETGMYEQYF
TRBV6-6,NA,NA,TRBJ1-5,TGTGCCAGCAGTTACTGGCAGGATAGCAATCAGCCCCAGCATTTT,CASSYWQDSNQPQHF
TRBV19,NA,NA,TRBJ2-7,TGTGCCAGTAGTTTGACAGTGGAATCCTACGAGCAGTACTTC,CASSLTVESYEQYF
TRBV7-2,once,TRBD1,TRBJ1-1,TGTGCCAGCAGTCGATGGACAGGGTCGATGGCTTTCTTT,CASSRWTGSMAFF
TRBV7-9,NA,TRBD1,TRBJ1-1,TGTGCCAGCAGCTTGACAGGGGGCGGCACTGAAGCTTTCTTT,CASSLTGGGTEAFF